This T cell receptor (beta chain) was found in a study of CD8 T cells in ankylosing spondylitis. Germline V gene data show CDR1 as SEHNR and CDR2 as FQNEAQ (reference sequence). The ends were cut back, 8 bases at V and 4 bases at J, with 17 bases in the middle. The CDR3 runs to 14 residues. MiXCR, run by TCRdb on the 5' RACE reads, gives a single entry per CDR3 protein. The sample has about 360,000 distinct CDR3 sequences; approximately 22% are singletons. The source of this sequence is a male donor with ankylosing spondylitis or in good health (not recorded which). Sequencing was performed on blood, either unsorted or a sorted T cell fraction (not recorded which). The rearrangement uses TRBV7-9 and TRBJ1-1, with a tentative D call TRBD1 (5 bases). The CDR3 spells CASATLLRGTEAFF. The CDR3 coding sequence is TGTGCCAGCGCCACGCTTTTGAGGGGCACTGAAGCTTTCTTT.